The 28 T cell receptor beta chains in this list originate from one sample, sequenced in a study of blood T cells in healthy people across ages. With a J-beta primer mix and a sample-barcoded 5' primer, a second PCR ran roughly 6 to 12 cycles. TCRdb itself ran the 5' RACE reads through MiXCR, one entry per CDR3 protein. Among 850,000 or so distinct CDR3 sequences listed, 29% were seen once. The sample was blood. These receptors originate from a woman at least 80 years old in good health.

The genes are TRBV6-4 and TRBJ2-2; TRBD1 might be the D (5 bases). From germline, CDR1 is MRHNA and CDR2 SNTAGT. There are 13 residues in the CDR3. Trimming pared 0 bases from V and 7 bases from J, leaving 6 bases between. The CDR3 region is CASSDSDSGELFF. In DNA, the CDR3 is TGTGCCAGCAGTGACTCCGACAGCGGGGAGCTGTTTTTT.

The J gene is TRBJ1-2, the V gene TRBV20-1; TRBD1 aligns across 7 bases. CDR3 length equals 16 residues. Germline trimming cut 4 bases from V and 10 bases from J; bases unmatched to any gene: 21. CDR1 is DFQATT and CDR2 is SNEGSKA in the germline V gene (reference sequence). The CDR3 loop is CSATSTGTDSNYDYTF. The CDR3 nucleotides read TGCAGTGCTACTTCCACCGGGACAGATAGTAACTACGACTACACCTTC.

V is TRBV4-3 and J is TRBJ2-2; D uncertain. V was cut by 4 bases and J by 1 base, with 13 bases left in between. CDR1 and CDR2 (germline): LGHNA, YSLEER. The CDR3 length is 16 residues. The CDR3 nucleotides are TGCGCCAGCAGCCCCCAGTATTTGAAGAACACCGGGGAGCTGTTTTTT. It specifies CASSPQYLKNTGELFF.

CDR3 residues: CASGGGQLDEQFF. The CDR3 bases are TGCGCCAGCGGCGGCGGACAGTTGGATGAGCAGTTCTTC. The chain joins TRBV5-1 to TRBJ2-1; D is possibly TRBD1 (6 bases). Trimming removed 7 bases from V and 8 bases from J, with 16 bases in between. CDR1 SGHRS and CDR2 YFSETQ come from the germline V gene. This CDR3 is 13 amino acids long.

This clonotype was seen many times. V and J are TRBV7-2 and TRBJ1-1; D ambiguous. This CDR3 is 12 amino acids long. The germline V and J ends were trimmed by 3 bases and 4 bases, with 6 bases remaining between them. Germline CDR1 reads SGHTA; CDR2 reads FQGNSA. Written as DNA, the CDR3 is TGTGCCAGCAGCTTTTACAGCACTGAAGCTTTCTTT. It is translated as CASSFYSTEAFF.

This clonotype has only a few counts. The V call is TRBV5-1, the J call TRBJ2-5, with 8 bases lining up with TRBD1. Germline CDR1 and CDR2: SGHRS and YFSETQ. The CDR3 is 16 amino acids. The trim removed 4 bases at V and 11 bases at J, leaving 19 bases unmatched. The CDR3 loop reads CASSTGTGQSYNEQYF. In DNA form, the CDR3 reads TGCGCCAGCAGCACCGGGACAGGCCAGTCCTACAATGAGCAGTACTTC.

The rearrangement links TRBV28 to TRBJ2-2, with D possibly matching TRBD2 (6 bases). The CDR3 runs 17 residues. Trimming cost V 4 bases and J 9 bases, with 24 bases left between them. Germline V gene lookup returns CDR1 MDHEN and CDR2 SYDVKM. The CDR3 coding sequence is TGTGCCAGCAGTTCCCCTCGCCTCCCGGGACTCAAGTGGGAGCTGTTTTTT. It translates to CASSSPRLPGLKWELFF.

V gene TRBV12-3 or TRBV12-4 combines with J gene TRBJ2-4; D assignment may be TRBD1 or TRBD2 (5 bases each). This CDR3 region has 15 residues. V lost 1 base to trimming and J lost 3 bases, with 10 bases between them. CDR3 nucleotides: TGTGCCAGCAGTTTAGTACAGGAGGACAAAAACATTCAGTACTTC. Amino acid sequence: CASSLVQEDKNIQYF.

This clonotype was observed many times. This rearrangement joins TRBV24-1 to TRBJ1-5; weak D call: TRBD1 (6 bases). Trimming left V 11 bases short and J 7 bases short, with 17 bases between. The CDR3 sequence is 13 residues long. Germline CDR1 is KGHDR and CDR2 is SFDVKD. CDR3: CASQRGADQPQHF. Here the CDR3 DNA reads TGTGCCAGCCAGCGGGGGGCTGACCAGCCCCAGCATTTT.

This clonotype has ten or more counts. The chain couples TRBV18 to TRBJ2-5; maybe TRBD2 (5 bases). Trimming shortened V by 0 bases and J by 5 bases, and 13 bases separated the two germline ends. CDR3 size: 15 residues. The germline V gene has CDR1 KGHSH and CDR2 LQKENI. The CDR3 bases are TGTGCCAGCTCACCACCGGAGGTTTTAACGGAGACCCAGTACTTC. It is translated as CASSPPEVLTETQYF.

This clonotype was found many times. The chain carries TRBV20-1 and TRBJ2-1; the D gene is possibly TRBD2 (7 bases). Germline-derived CDR1 and CDR2 are DFQATT and SNEGSKA (reference sequence). The CDR3 is 14 amino acids. Trimming stripped 5 bases from V and 2 bases from J, with 13 bases between. The CDR3 DNA reads as TGCAGTGCTGGAAGGGGGGGGACCTACAATGAGCAGTTCTTC. Residues: CSAGRGGTYNEQFF.

The table lists this clonotype with a few counts. The rearrangement uses TRBV18 and TRBJ2-5, with TRBD1 matching 7 bases. CDR3 length: 15 amino acids. Germline CDR1 KGHSH, CDR2 LQKENI. Trimming cost V 2 bases and J 3 bases; bases outside gene matches: 6. The CDR3 DNA reads TGTGCCAGCTCACCAAACACAGGGGTAAAAGAGACCCAGTACTTC. Its translation: CASSPNTGVKETQYF.

The rearrangement uses TRBV7-9 and TRBJ2-3; TRBD2 aligns across 8 bases. The CDR3 is 15 residues long. Trimming removed 4 bases from V and 8 bases from J; junction bases left unmatched: 11. From germline, CDR1 is SEHNR and CDR2 FQNEAQ (reference sequence). The CDR3 reads CASSSGGEWRFTQYF. DNA for the CDR3: TGTGCCAGCAGCTCCGGGGGGGAGTGGAGGTTTACGCAGTATTTT.

This chain connects TRBV2 to TRBJ2-5; 9 positions agree with TRBD1. V lost 7 bases to trimming and J lost 11 bases; unmatched junction nucleotides: 14. The CDR3 totals 14 residues. Looked up from germline, CDR1 is SNHLY and CDR2 is FYNNEI. This chain's CDR3 is CASNSGQGGYGQYF. Written as DNA, the CDR3 is TGTGCCAGCAATTCGGGACAGGGTGGTTACGGGCAGTACTTC. Full variable domain (missing parts from reference TRBV2 and TRBJ2-5): EPEVTQTPSHQVTQMGQEVILRCVPISNHLYFYWYRQILGQKVEFLVSFYNNEISEKSEIFDDQFSVERPDGSNFTLKIRSTKLEDSAMYFCASNSGQGGYGQYFGPGTRLLVL.

This chain connects TRBV29-1 to TRBJ2-7, with 7 bases matching TRBD1. Losses at the gene ends were 6 bases for V and 3 bases for J; bases not matched to a gene: 8. The CDR3 is 13 residues long. Germline V gene sequence: CDR1 SQVTM, CDR2 ANQGSEA. The CDR3 loop reads CSVGDSAFYEQYF. As DNA, the CDR3 is TGCAGCGTGGGGGACAGCGCATTCTACGAGCAGTACTTC.

The CDR3 coding sequence is TGTGCCAGCAGCCTTCGGACAGGGTCGAACGGGCAGTACTTC. Its protein product is CASSLRTGSNGQYF. This chain joins TRBV14 and TRBJ2-7; 8 bases align to TRBD1. Trimming took 4 bases from V and 9 from J; bases not matched to a gene: 11. Looked up from germline, CDR1 is SGHDN and CDR2 is FVKESK. The CDR3 is 14 amino acids.

This clonotype was seen at least ten times. This chain links TRBV27 with TRBJ2-1; either TRBD1 or TRBD2 may fit D (5 bases each). This CDR3 is built from 17 residues. V was shortened by 2 bases and J by 4 bases, with 18 bases between the two germline ends. Germline assignment: CDR1 MNHEY and CDR2 SMNVEV (reference sequence). The CDR3 coding sequence is TGTGCCAGCAGTTTAACCAAAGCAGGGACCCCATACAATGAGCAGTTCTTC. It translates to CASSLTKAGTPYNEQFF.

The chain combines TRBV28 with TRBJ1-1; the D gene is possibly TRBD1 (6 bases). Deletions cut 6 bases from V and 0 bases from J, with 17 bases between. Germline values: CDR1 MDHEN, CDR2 SYDVKM. The CDR3 has 16 amino acids. The CDR3 DNA reads TGTGCCAGCAGGACCTCAGGGGTCCTTATGAACACTGAAGCTTTCTTT. This translates into CASRTSGVLMNTEAFF.

The chain joins TRBV20-1 to TRBJ2-7; 10 bases align to TRBD1. V dropped 5 bases and J dropped 2; count of bases not matched to a gene: 3. The CDR3 length is 13 residues. From germline, CDR1 is DFQATT and CDR2 SNEGSKA (reference sequence). The CDR3 DNA sequence: TGCAGTGCTGGGACAGGGGAAGCCTACGAGCAGTACTTC. Amino acids: CSAGTGEAYEQYF.

The chain combines TRBV5-4 with TRBJ1-2, with TRBD1 matching 7 bases. Per the germline V gene, CDR1 is SGHNT and CDR2 is YYREEE (reference sequence). The CDR3 length is 15 residues. V was pared by 6 bases and J by 5 bases, with 13 bases of the junction left unmatched. CDR3 amino acids: CASTPTMDRNYGYTF. The CDR3 nucleotides read TGTGCCAGCACCCCCACAATGGACAGGAATTATGGCTACACCTTC.

V and J are TRBV19 and TRBJ2-5; 9 nucleotides line up with TRBD2. Germline V gene sequence: CDR1 LNHDA, CDR2 SQIVND (reference sequence). The CDR3 consists of 15 residues. V lost 4 bases and J lost 5; bases outside the gene matches: 8. CDR3 in DNA: TGTGCCAGTAGTAATCTAGCGGGGACTCCTGAGACCCAGTACTTC. Encoded protein: CASSNLAGTPETQYF.

The chain is built from TRBV3-1 and TRBJ1-6, with D possibly TRBD1 on 5 matching bases. The CDR3 loop spans 14 amino acids. Germline V lookup: CDR1 LGHDT, CDR2 YNNKEL (reference sequence). Trimming pared 4 bases from V and 10 bases from J, leaving 14 bases between. The CDR3 DNA is TGTGCCAGCAGCCCGCGGGACTTGGGGTCACCCCTCCACTTT. Encoded protein: CASSPRDLGSPLHF.

This clonotype was picked up many times. This chain links TRBV12-3 or TRBV12-4 with TRBJ2-1; 7 bases fit TRBD1. V lost 5 bases and J lost 0; bases outside the gene matches: 4. The CDR3 totals 15 residues. CDR3 nucleotide sequence: TGTGCCAGCAGTCAACAGGGGTTCTCCTACAATGAGCAGTTCTTC. Residues: CASSQQGFSYNEQFF.

This clonotype was seen many times. The chain has TRBV5-1 and TRBJ2-5; D unclear. The CDR3 is made up of 12 amino acids. In germline, CDR1 is SGHRS, CDR2 YFSETQ. The V gene lost 5 bases and the J gene lost 5 bases, with 10 bases spanning the gap. CDR3 protein: CASRFLTETQYF. The CDR3 DNA sequence: TGCGCCAGCAGATTCCTCACGGAGACCCAGTACTTC.

This clonotype came up many times. The chain links TRBV12-3 or TRBV12-4 to TRBJ2-7; TRBD1 matches 10 bases. V gave up 4 bases and J gave up 4 bases; unmatched junction bases: 4. The CDR3 sequence is 14 residues long. Written as DNA, the CDR3 is TGTGCCAGCAGTTGGGGACAGGGGCAATACGAGCAGTACTTC. Encoded protein: CASSWGQGQYEQYF.

A word on this clonotype: A much larger clone is a single base away; this may be a read error. The DNA of the CDR3 is TGTGCCAGCAGGCCTGCAGGGGGTGGGGACGGGGAGCTGTTTTTT. The encoded protein is CASRPAGGGDGELFF. The chain recombines TRBV27 with TRBJ2-2; TRBD1 aligns across 7 bases. Per germline, CDR1 MNHEY and CDR2 SMNVEV (reference sequence). J lost 7 bases, V lost 6 bases, and 11 bases had no gene match. This CDR3 has 15 amino acids.

V is TRBV7-9 and J is TRBJ2-1; D is unresolved. With 3 bases removed from V and 13 bases from J, the gap between germline ends came to 13 bases. Germline V CDR1 and CDR2: SEHNR, FQNEAQ (reference sequence). CDR3 length equals 12 residues. CDR3 amino acids: CASSFSTQTQFF. As DNA, the CDR3 is TGTGCCAGCAGCTTTAGTACCCAGACCCAGTTCTTC.

This clonotype was counted at least ten times. The rearrangement joins TRBV12-3 or TRBV12-4 to TRBJ2-3; 7 bases are a match to TRBD1. V shed 2 bases and J 5 bases; nucleotides not matched to a gene: 10. The length of the CDR3 is 16 residues. The CDR3 DNA reads as TGTGCCAGCAGTTTAAATGGGGGCCACAGGGGAGATACGCAGTATTTT. Protein: CASSLNGGHRGDTQYF.